This T cell receptor beta chain is from a study of somatic mutations in cytotoxic T cells in rheumatoid arthritis (dated by TCRdb to the late 2010s). Some background on the complete study: Some V beta antibody-stained T-cell populations were flow-sorted on a FACSAria II or Sony SH800 at nearly 100% purity, and sorted V beta1+ cells also underwent TCRB sequencing. Patient and control groups had essentially identical median ages. For 60 to 80 rheumatoid arthritis patients and 20 healthy controls, TCRB deep sequencing was carried out. In newly diagnosed rheumatoid arthritis without treatment, the study examined if expanded CD8+ T-cell clones harbor somatic mutations, relying on TCRB deep sequencing to characterize clonality.

The immunoSEQ assay was applied to genomic DNA for TCRB CDR3 sequencing. The paper's processing steps were these. Nothing other than productive TCRB rearrangements was included in the analyses. Clonality was expressed as a Shannon entropy-based productive clonality index, with each clone defined by a unique TCRB CDR3 sequence. Repertoire overlap for a pair of samples was computed from each clone's template counts relative to total templates per sample. V-gene usage measured by flow cytometry correlated with TCRB sequencing V-gene usage, with a Spearman r of 0.6 to 0.7. TCRdb mirrors the immuneACCESS table, restricted to in-frame sequences. Some clones are absent from its copies; in checked studies, under half trace to an unresolved V gene, and the reason for the others is unknown. The DNA gave D and trimming, while V, J and clone size come from that table. This sample holds about 20,000 clones; about 68% were observed only once. The top ten clones comprise roughly 5.2% of the sample.

Healthy controls were fewer than 25 blood donors whose buffy coats were used, with a median age of around 56 years (range about 21-75) and about 55% female. On an AutoMACS, CD4+ and CD8+ cells were isolated via positive magnetic bead selection, and their purity was verified by flow cytometry. Isolation of peripheral blood mononuclear cells was done through Ficoll-Paque PLUS density gradient separation. Using Nucleospin Tissue or Tissue XS kits, DNA was extracted from CD4-enriched, CD8-enriched or PBMC samples, with quantification by a Qubit 2.0 fluorometer. Broad study findings and their caveats: There was no significant difference in CD8+ T-cell clonality between rheumatoid arthritis patients and age-matched healthy controls. The finding that TRBV07 was slightly underrepresented in patients was left unadjusted for multiple comparisons. In about an eighth of the roughly 65 patients, more than 20% of CD8+ cells belonged to the largest CD8+ clone, while several identical CD8+ TCRB sequences were shared between blood and synovial fluid. The antigen targets of the expanded CD8+ clones were unknown, and absence from virus-specific databases did not rule out viral specificity. In patients, CD8+ clonality rose with age (Spearman r ~ 0.53), which was not the case in healthy controls.

This clone was observed a few times. Its recognized antigen is unknown. Base qualities are not at hand, and no much larger clone is one base apart. From the cysteine through the phenylalanine, the CDR3 covers 12 amino acids. Only the CDR3 DNA stays, 36 bases, in frame from base 1. CDR1 and CDR2 were assigned from the germline V gene as SQVTM and ANQGSEA. V gives up 4 bases and J gives up 6 bases, and the segment between their germline ends measures 13 bases. The sequence was collected from a man between 60 and 75 years old in good health. The sample was CD8+ T cells sorted from blood. The chain is encoded by TRBV29-1 joined to TRBJ2-7; TRBD2 is a weak D gene call, 6 bases matching. The CDR3 sequence is CSVVSGVAEQYF. The DNA sequence is as follows: TGCAGCGTTGTATCGGGAGTCGCCGAGCAGTACTTC.